Below are 12 T cell receptor beta chains sequenced from a single sample in a study of beta chain features in type 1 diabetes. The study reverse transcribed the entire isolated RNA, so it sequenced expressed TCRB transcripts. Method: immunoSEQ multiplex PCR; TCRdb's copy keeps in-frame clones and lacks some. The sample lists around 58,000 clones, approximately 59% occurring once. The sequencing sample was made of Tregs from blood. The receptors stem from a young woman in good health.

This sequence joins TRBV9 and TRBJ2-3; D not resolved. The ends were cut back, 0 bases at V and 4 bases at J, with 6 bases in the middle. The CDR3 has 13 amino acids. Germline CDR1 SGDLS, CDR2 YYNGEE. CDR3 in DNA: TGTGCCAGCAGCGTAGCCGCGGCAGATACGCAGTATTTT. Amino acid sequence: CASSVAAADTQYF. Complete variable domain (other parts from reference TRBV9 and TRBJ2-3): DSGVTQTPKHLITATGQRVTLRCSPRSGDLSVYWYQQSLDQGLQFLIQYYNGEERAKGNILERFSAQQFPDLHSELNLSSLELGDSALYFCASSVAAADTQYFGPGTRLTVL.

V usage is TRBV6-1 and J usage is TRBJ2-1; 9 nucleotides agree with TRBD2. Germline lookup yields CDR1 MNHNS and CDR2 SASEGT. The CDR3 contains 15 residues. J gave up 8 bases and V 5 bases, and 10 bases lay outside the gene matches. The CDR3 bases are TGTGCCAGCAGTTCTACGAGCGGGAGGATGCATGAGCAGTTCTTC. Translated, it gives CASSSTSGRMHEQFF.

The sample holds a few counts of this clone. This chain uses TRBV2 with TRBJ1-3; 9 nucleotides agree with TRBD1. V shed 5 bases and J 2 bases; nucleotides not matched to a gene: 4. Per germline, CDR1 SNHLY and CDR2 FYNNEI. The CDR3 length is 15 residues. CDR3 protein: CASSPDRGTGNTIYF. The DNA for the CDR3 is TGTGCCAGCAGTCCTGACAGGGGGACTGGAAACACCATATATTTT.

This clone was recorded a few times. This chain links TRBV7-9 with TRBJ1-2, with D possibly TRBD1 on 6 matching bases. Germline V gives CDR1 SEHNR, CDR2 FQNEAQ (reference sequence). V was cut by 1 base and J by 8 bases, with 11 bases left in between. The CDR3 sequence is 13 residues long. As DNA, the CDR3 is TGTGCCAGCAGCTTAGGAGGGGGGGTAGGCTACACCTTC. Residues: CASSLGGGVGYTF.

The chain carries TRBV28 and TRBJ2-3; D gene unclear. V shed 4 bases and J shed 2 bases, with 16 bases lying between them. Germline CDR1 is MDHEN and CDR2 is SYDVKM. This CDR3 spans 16 amino acids. The CDR3: CASSSVTRSPTDTQYF. As DNA, the CDR3 is TGTGCCAGCAGTTCGGTGACACGATCTCCCACAGATACGCAGTATTTT.

This clone was counted between two and nine times. The rearrangement links TRBV30 to TRBJ1-6; D is unclear. This CDR3 comprises 13 residues. The germline V gene has CDR1 GTSNPN and CDR2 SVGIG (reference sequence). With 0 bases removed from V and 5 bases from J, the gap between germline ends came to 5 bases. CDR3 nucleotides: TGTGCCTGGAGTGTAACAGATAATTCACCCCTCCACTTT. Encoded protein: CAWSVTDNSPLHF.

The V gene is TRBV6-6, the J gene TRBJ2-1, with a weak D call TRBD2 (5 bases). The CDR3 consists of 15 residues. Trimming shortened V by 7 bases and J by 0 bases, and 13 bases separated the two germline ends. The V gene's germline CDR1 is MNHNY and CDR2 SVGAGI (reference sequence). CDR3 DNA: TGTGCCAGCACCCCGGGGTGGGGCTCCTACAATGAGCAGTTCTTC. Protein: CASTPGWGSYNEQFF.

The rearrangement uses TRBV7-2 and TRBJ1-3, with 7 positions matching TRBD1. Per germline, CDR1 SGHTA and CDR2 FQGNSA. The junction had 14 bases not matched to a gene; V was cut back by 5 bases and J by 4 bases. This CDR3 has 17 amino acids. This CDR3 reads CASSLRGLRGQGNTIYF. CDR3 sequence (DNA): TGTGCCAGCAGCCTGAGGGGTCTTAGGGGGCAAGGAAACACCATATATTTT.

The rearrangement uses TRBV2 and TRBJ1-2; D is undetermined. Germline V CDR1 and CDR2: SNHLY, FYNNEI. This CDR3 contains 11 residues. Between the trimmed V and J ends, which lost 7 bases and 2 bases, there was a span of 5 bases. CDR3 coding DNA: TGTGCCAGCACACTCAACTATGGCTACACCTTC. Amino acid sequence: CASTLNYGYTF.

The chain joins TRBV29-1 to TRBJ2-1; 12 bases fit TRBD2. The CDR3 totals 18 residues. Germline V CDR1 and CDR2: SQVTM, ANQGSEA. With V trimmed by 2 bases and J by 5 bases, 13 bases remained unmatched. The CDR3 is CSVESRLAGEGAHNEQFF. CDR3 bases: TGCAGCGTTGAAAGCCGACTAGCGGGAGAGGGGGCCCACAATGAGCAGTTCTTC.

This chain links TRBV7-2 with TRBJ2-7; TRBD2 agrees at 7 bases. The germline V gene has CDR1 SGHTA and CDR2 FQGNSA. V shed 2 bases and J 0 bases; nucleotides not matched to a gene: 4. The CDR3 sequence is 15 residues long. The CDR3 here is CASSLLGGNSYEQYF. For the CDR3, the DNA is TGTGCCAGCAGCTTACTCGGGGGGAACTCCTACGAGCAGTACTTC.

V is TRBV19 and J is TRBJ2-7, with 7 bases that match TRBD1. This CDR3 spans 13 amino acids. After removal of 4 bases from V and 3 bases from J, the junction contained 3 bases not matched to a gene. The V gene's germline CDR1 is LNHDA and CDR2 SQIVND (reference sequence). The CDR3 DNA sequence: TGTGCCAGTAGTAACAGGGGTGTCTACGAGCAGTACTTC. This translates into CASSNRGVYEQYF.